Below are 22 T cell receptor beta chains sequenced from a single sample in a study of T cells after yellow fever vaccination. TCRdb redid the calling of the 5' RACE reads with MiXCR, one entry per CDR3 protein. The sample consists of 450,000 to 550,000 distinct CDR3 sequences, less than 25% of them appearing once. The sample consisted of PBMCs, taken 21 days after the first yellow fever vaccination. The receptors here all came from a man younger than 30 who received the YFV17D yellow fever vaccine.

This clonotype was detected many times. The CDR3 spells CASSDRLAGEETQYF. In DNA form, the CDR3 reads TGCGCCAGCAGCGATCGACTAGCGGGGGAAGAGACCCAGTACTTC. The rearrangement uses TRBV5-1 and TRBJ2-5, with 12 bases identical to TRBD2. The V segment lost 4 bases and the J segment 3 bases; nucleotides outside the gene matches: 4. The germline V gene encodes CDR1 SGHRS and CDR2 YFSETQ. CDR3 length: 15 residues.

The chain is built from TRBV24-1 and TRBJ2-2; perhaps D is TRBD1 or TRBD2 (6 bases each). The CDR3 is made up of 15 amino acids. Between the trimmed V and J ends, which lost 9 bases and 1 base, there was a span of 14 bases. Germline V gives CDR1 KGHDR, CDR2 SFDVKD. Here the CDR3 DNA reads TGTGCCACCCCCGACGGGGGACAGAACACCGGGGAGCTGTTTTTT. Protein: CATPDGGQNTGELFF.

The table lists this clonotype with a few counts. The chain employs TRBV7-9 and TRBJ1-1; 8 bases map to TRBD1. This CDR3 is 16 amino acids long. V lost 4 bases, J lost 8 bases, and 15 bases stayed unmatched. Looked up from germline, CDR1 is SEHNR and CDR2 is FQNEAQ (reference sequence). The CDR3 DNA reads TGTGCCAGCAGCTATCCAGGGGGCGGAACCGGCCAAGAAGCTTTCTTT. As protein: CASSYPGGGTGQEAFF.

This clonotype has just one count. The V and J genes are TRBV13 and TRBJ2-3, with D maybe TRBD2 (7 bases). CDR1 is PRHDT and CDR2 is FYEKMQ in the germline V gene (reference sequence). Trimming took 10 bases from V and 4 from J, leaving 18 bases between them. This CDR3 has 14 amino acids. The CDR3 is CATEGGAHPDTQYF. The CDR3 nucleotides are TGTGCCACTGAAGGGGGGGCGCATCCAGATACGCAGTATTTT.

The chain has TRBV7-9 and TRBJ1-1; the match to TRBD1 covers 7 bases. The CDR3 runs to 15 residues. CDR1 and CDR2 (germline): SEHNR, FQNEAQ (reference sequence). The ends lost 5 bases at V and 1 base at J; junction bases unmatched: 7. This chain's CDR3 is CASSVTGVGNTEAFF. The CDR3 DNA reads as TGTGCCAGCAGCGTCACAGGGGTGGGGAACACTGAAGCTTTCTTT.

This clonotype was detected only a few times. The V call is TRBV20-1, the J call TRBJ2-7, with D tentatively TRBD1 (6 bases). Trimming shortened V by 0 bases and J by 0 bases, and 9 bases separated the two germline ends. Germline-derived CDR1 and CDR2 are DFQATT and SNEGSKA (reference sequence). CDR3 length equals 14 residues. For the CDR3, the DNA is TGCAGTGCTAGAGATCCAGGGGTCTCCTACGAGCAGTACGTC. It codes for CSARDPGVSYEQYV.

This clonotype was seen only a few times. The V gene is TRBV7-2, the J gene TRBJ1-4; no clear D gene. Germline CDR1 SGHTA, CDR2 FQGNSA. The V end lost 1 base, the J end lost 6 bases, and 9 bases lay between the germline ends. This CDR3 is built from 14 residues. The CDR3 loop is CASSLEEYDEKLFF. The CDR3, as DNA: TGTGCCAGCAGCTTAGAGGAGTACGATGAAAAACTGTTTTTT. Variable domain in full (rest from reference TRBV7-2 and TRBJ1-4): GAGVSQSPSNKVTEKGKDVELRCDPISGHTALYWYRQSLGQGLEFLIYFQGNSAPDKSGLPSDRFSAERTGGSVSTLTIQRTQQEDSAVYLCASSLEEYDEKLFFGSGTQLSVL.

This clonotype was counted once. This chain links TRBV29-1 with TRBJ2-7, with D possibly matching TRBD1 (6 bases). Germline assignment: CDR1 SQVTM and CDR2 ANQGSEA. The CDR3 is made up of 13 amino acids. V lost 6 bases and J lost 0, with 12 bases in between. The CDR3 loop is CSVGASSSYEQYF. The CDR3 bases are TGCAGCGTGGGGGCTTCGAGCTCCTACGAGCAGTACTTC.

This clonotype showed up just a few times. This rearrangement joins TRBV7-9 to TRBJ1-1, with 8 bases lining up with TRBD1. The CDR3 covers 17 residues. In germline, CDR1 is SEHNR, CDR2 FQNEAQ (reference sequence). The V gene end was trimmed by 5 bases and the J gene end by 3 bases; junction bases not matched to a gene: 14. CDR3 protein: CASSLSRQGREDTEAFF. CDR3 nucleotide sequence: TGTGCCAGCAGCCTGAGCAGACAGGGGCGAGAGGACACTGAAGCTTTCTTT.

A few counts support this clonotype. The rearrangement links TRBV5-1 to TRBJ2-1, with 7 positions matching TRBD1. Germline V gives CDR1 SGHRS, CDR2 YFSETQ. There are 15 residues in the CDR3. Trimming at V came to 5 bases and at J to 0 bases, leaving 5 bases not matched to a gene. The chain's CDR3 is CASSSTGDSYNEQFF. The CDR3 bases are TGCGCCAGCAGTTCTACAGGGGACTCCTACAATGAGCAGTTCTTC. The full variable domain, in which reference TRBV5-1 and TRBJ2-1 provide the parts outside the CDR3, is KAGVTQTPRYLIKTRGQQVTLSCSPISGHRSVSWYQQTPGQGLQFLFEYFSETQRNKGNFPGRFSGRQFSNSRSEMNVSTLELGDSALYLCASSSTGDSYNEQFFGPGTRLTVL.

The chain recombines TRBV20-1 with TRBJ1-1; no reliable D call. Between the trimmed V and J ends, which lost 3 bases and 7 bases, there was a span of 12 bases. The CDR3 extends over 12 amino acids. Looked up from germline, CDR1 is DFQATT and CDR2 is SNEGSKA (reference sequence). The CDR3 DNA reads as TGCAGTGCTAGCCCGACTGTGTATGAAGCTTTCTTT. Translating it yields CSASPTVYEAFF.

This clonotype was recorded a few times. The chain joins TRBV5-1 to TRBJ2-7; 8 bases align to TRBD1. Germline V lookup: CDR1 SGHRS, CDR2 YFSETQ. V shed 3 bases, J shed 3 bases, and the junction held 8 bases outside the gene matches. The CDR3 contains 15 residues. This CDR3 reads CASSSGQGLVYEQYF. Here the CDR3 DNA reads TGCGCCAGCAGCTCCGGACAGGGACTCGTCTACGAGCAGTACTTC. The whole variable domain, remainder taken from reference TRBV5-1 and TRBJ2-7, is KAGVTQTPRYLIKTRGQQVTLSCSPISGHRSVSWYQQTPGQGLQFLFEYFSETQRNKGNFPGRFSGRQFSNSRSEMNVSTLELGDSALYLCASSSGQGLVYEQYFGPGTRLTVT.

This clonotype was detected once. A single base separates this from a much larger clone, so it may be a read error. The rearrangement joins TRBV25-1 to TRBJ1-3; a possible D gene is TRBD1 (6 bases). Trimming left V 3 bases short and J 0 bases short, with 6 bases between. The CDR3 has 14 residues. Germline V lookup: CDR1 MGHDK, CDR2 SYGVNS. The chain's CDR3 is CASSETGSGNTIYF. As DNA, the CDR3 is TGTGCCAGCAGTGAGACAGGCTCTGGAAACACCATATATTTT.

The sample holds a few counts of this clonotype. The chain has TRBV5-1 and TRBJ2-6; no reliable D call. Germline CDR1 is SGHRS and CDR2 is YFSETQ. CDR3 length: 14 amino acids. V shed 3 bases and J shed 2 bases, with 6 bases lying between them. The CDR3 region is CASSWAPGANVLTF. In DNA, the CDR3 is TGCGCCAGCAGCTGGGCTCCTGGGGCCAACGTCCTGACTTTC.

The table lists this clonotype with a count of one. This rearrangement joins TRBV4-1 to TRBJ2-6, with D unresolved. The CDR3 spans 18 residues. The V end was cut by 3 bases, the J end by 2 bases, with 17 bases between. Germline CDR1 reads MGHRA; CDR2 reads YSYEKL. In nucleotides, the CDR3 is TGCGCCAGCAGCCAGGGCCGCGGCGCGATTGCTGGGGCCAACGTCCTGACTTTC. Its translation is CASSQGRGAIAGANVLTF.

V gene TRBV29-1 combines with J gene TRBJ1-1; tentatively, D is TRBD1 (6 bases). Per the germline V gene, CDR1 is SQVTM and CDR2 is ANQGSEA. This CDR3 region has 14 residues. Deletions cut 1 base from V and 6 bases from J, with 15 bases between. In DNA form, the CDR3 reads TGCAGCGTTGAAGGGTCACAGGGTCGCTCTGAAGCTTTCTTT. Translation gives CSVEGSQGRSEAFF. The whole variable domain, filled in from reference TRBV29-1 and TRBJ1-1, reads SAVISQKPSRDICQRGTSLTIQCQVDSQVTMMFWYRQQPGQSLTLIATANQGSEATYESGFVIDKFPISRPNLTFSTLTVSNMSPEDSSIYLCSVEGSQGRSEAFFGQGTRLTVV.

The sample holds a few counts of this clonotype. CDR3 region: CASSKAPPSSWPGTANTGELFF. DNA for the CDR3: TGCGCCAGCAGCAAGGCCCCACCTTCATCATGGCCCGGGACAGCGAACACCGGGGAGCTGTTTTTT. This chain links TRBV5-1 with TRBJ2-2, with 7 bases fitting TRBD1. With 4 bases clipped from V and 0 bases from J, the junction kept 24 bases outside the gene matches. CDR1 and CDR2 from the germline V gene are SGHRS and YFSETQ. The CDR3 runs 22 residues. Based on the CDR3 plus reference TRBV5-1 and TRBJ2-2, the full variable domain is KAGVTQTPRYLIKTRGQQVTLSCSPISGHRSVSWYQQTPGQGLQFLFEYFSETQRNKGNFPGRFSGRQFSNSRSEMNVSTLELGDSALYLCASSKAPPSSWPGTANTGELFFGEGSRLTVL.

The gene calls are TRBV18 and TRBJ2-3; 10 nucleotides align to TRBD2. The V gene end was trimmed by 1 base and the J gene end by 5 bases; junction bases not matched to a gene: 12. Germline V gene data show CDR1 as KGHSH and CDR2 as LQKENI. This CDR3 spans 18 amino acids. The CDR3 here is CASSPLAGGYPRGDTQYF. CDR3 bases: TGTGCCAGCTCACCACTAGCGGGGGGTTACCCTAGAGGAGATACGCAGTATTTT.

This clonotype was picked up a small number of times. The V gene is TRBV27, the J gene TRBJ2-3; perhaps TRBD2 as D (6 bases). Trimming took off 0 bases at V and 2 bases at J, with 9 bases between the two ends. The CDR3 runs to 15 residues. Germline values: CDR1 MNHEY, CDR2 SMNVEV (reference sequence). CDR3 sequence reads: CASSLSVDYTDTQYF. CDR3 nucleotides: TGTGCCAGCAGTTTATCCGTGGACTACACAGATACGCAGTATTTT.

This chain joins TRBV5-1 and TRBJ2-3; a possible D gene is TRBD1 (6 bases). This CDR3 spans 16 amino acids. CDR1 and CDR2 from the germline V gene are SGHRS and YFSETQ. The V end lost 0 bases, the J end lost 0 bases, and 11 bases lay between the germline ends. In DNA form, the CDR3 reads TGCGCCAGCAGCTTGGGAATGAGGGGGAGCACAGATACGCAGTATTTT. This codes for CASSLGMRGSTDTQYF.

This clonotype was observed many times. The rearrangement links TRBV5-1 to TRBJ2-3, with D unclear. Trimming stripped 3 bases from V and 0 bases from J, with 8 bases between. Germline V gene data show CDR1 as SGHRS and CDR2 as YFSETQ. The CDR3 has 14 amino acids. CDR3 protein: CASSSQLSTDTQYF. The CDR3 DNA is TGCGCCAGCAGCTCCCAGTTGAGCACAGATACGCAGTATTTT. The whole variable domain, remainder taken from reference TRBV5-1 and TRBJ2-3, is KAGVTQTPRYLIKTRGQQVTLSCSPISGHRSVSWYQQTPGQGLQFLFEYFSETQRNKGNFPGRFSGRQFSNSRSEMNVSTLELGDSALYLCASSSQLSTDTQYFGPGTRLTVL.

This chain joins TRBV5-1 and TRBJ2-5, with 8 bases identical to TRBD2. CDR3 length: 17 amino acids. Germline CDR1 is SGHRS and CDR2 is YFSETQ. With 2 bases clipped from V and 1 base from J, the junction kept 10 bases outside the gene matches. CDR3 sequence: CASSFGTVSGTQETQYF. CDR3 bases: TGCGCCAGCAGCTTTGGTACGGTTAGCGGGACCCAAGAGACCCAGTACTTC.